One and the same sample provided the 14 T cell receptor beta chains below, sequenced in a study of T-cell memory formation after mild COVID-19. From the 5' RACE reads, TCRdb called clonotypes with MiXCR, one entry per CDR3 protein. The sample yields approximately 180,000 distinct CDR3 sequences, roughly 17% seen once. Sample: PBMCs or a T cell subset sorted from them (not recorded which). These receptors originate from an adult woman who had mild COVID-19 (a few samples of this study predate the infection). Cell type and time point are not known.

This clonotype was seen more than once but under ten times. This chain joins TRBV7-2 and TRBJ2-5, with 11 positions matching TRBD2. V dropped 3 bases and J dropped 3; count of bases not matched to a gene: 3. Germline values: CDR1 SGHTA, CDR2 FQGNSA. The CDR3 is 15 amino acids. CDR3: CASSLVTSGKETQYF. The CDR3 DNA reads TGTGCCAGCAGCTTGGTGACTAGCGGGAAAGAGACCCAGTACTTC.

This clonotype was recorded a few times. The J gene is TRBJ2-7, the V gene TRBV5-1; 9 bases line up with TRBD1. From germline, CDR1 is SGHRS and CDR2 YFSETQ. The CDR3 runs to 15 residues. V shed 2 bases and J 5 bases; nucleotides not matched to a gene: 8. CDR3 DNA sequence: TGCGCCAGCAGCTTCCCCGGACAGGGGCGCCACGAGCAGTACTTC. Translating it yields CASSFPGQGRHEQYF. Based on the CDR3 plus reference TRBV5-1 and TRBJ2-7, the full variable domain is KAGVTQTPRYLIKTRGQQVTLSCSPISGHRSVSWYQQTPGQGLQFLFEYFSETQRNKGNFPGRFSGRQFSNSRSEMNVSTLELGDSALYLCASSFPGQGRHEQYFGPGTRLTVT.

This chain connects TRBV4-3 to TRBJ2-1; 8 positions agree with TRBD2. The CDR3 contains 21 residues. The germline CDR1 and CDR2 sequences are LGHNA and YSLEER. The ends lost 0 bases at V and 5 bases at J; junction bases unmatched: 21. The CDR3 bases are TGCGCCAGCAGCCAAGAGTCGCACCGTGGCAGGGTTGGGACTAGAGACAATGAGCAGTTCTTC. Its protein product is CASSQESHRGRVGTRDNEQFF.

The chain couples TRBV6-2 or TRBV6-3 to TRBJ2-3, with 8 bases aligning to TRBD2. This CDR3 has 16 amino acids. Germline CDR1 and CDR2: MNHEY and SVGEGT. V dropped 5 bases and J dropped 2; count of bases not matched to a gene: 9. CDR3 bases: TGTGCCAGCAGTCCGGGACTAGGATTCCCCACAGATACGCAGTATTTT. Protein product: CASSPGLGFPTDTQYF.

This clonotype was counted a few times. The rearrangement joins TRBV7-6 to TRBJ2-1; 13 positions match TRBD2. CDR1 is SGHVS, CDR2 FNYEAQ, per germline. V trimming: 5 bases; J trimming: 7 bases; junction bases outside the gene matches: 11. The CDR3 runs 17 residues. The CDR3 is CASSPTSTSGGGNEQFF. CDR3 DNA: TGTGCCAGCAGCCCAACAAGTACTAGCGGGGGGGGTAATGAGCAGTTCTTC.

This clonotype has just a few counts. This chain connects TRBV7-2 to TRBJ2-2; 8 bases agree with TRBD2. Losses at the gene ends were 3 bases for V and 5 bases for J; bases not matched to a gene: 5. Germline V lookup: CDR1 SGHTA, CDR2 FQGNSA. The CDR3 runs to 15 residues. The CDR3 DNA is TGTGCCAGCAGCTTTGGGACTAGTGGAACCGGGGAGCTGTTTTTT. As protein: CASSFGTSGTGELFF. Complete variable domain (other parts from reference TRBV7-2 and TRBJ2-2): GAGVSQSPSNKVTEKGKDVELRCDPISGHTALYWYRQSLGQGLEFLIYFQGNSAPDKSGLPSDRFSAERTGGSVSTLTIQRTQQEDSAVYLCASSFGTSGTGELFFGEGSRLTVL.

The V gene is TRBV6-5, the J gene TRBJ2-7; 9 bases map to TRBD1. J lost 3 bases, V lost 7 bases, and 4 bases had no gene match. The CDR3 length is 13 residues. CDR1 MNHEY and CDR2 SVGAGI come from the germline V gene. The DNA for the CDR3 is TGTGCCAGCAAAGGGACAGGGTTCTACGAGCAGTACTTC. Translating it yields CASKGTGFYEQYF.

This clonotype occurred a few times. The chain carries TRBV4-2 and TRBJ2-1, with D possibly matching TRBD2 (6 bases). CDR1 and CDR2 (germline): LGHNA, YNFKEQ. This CDR3 spans 15 amino acids. V shed 4 bases and J shed 2 bases, with 12 bases lying between them. The CDR3 spells CASSPVSGTYNEQFF. The CDR3 region has the DNA TGTGCCAGCAGCCCCGTTAGCGGTACCTACAATGAGCAGTTCTTC.

V and J are TRBV20-1 and TRBJ2-3; 8 bases line up with TRBD1. V was clipped by 6 bases and J by 6 bases; unmatched bases: 8. This CDR3 is built from 13 residues. Germline-derived CDR1 and CDR2 are DFQATT and SNEGSKA (reference sequence). CDR3 in DNA: TGCAGTGCCCCGGACAGGGTGGGGGATACGCAGTATTTT. This codes for CSAPDRVGDTQYF.

The chain couples TRBV29-1 to TRBJ2-2, with D perhaps matching TRBD1 (7 bases). This CDR3 comprises 14 residues. V lost 6 bases to trimming and J lost 6 bases, with 17 bases between them. Germline V CDR1 and CDR2: SQVTM, ANQGSEA. The CDR3 region is CSVAAQGGAGELFF. The CDR3 DNA is TGCAGCGTCGCCGCCCAGGGGGGCGCCGGGGAGCTGTTTTTT.

The J gene is TRBJ2-7, the V gene TRBV5-1; 12 nucleotides line up with TRBD1. Losses at the gene ends were 4 bases for V and 5 bases for J; bases not matched to a gene: 16. CDR1 and CDR2 from the germline V gene are SGHRS and YFSETQ. This CDR3 spans 18 amino acids. The DNA for the CDR3 is TGCGCCAGCAGCAACTGGGACAGGGGGCAATTAGCCTCTAACGAGCAGTACTTC. This gives the protein CASSNWDRGQLASNEQYF.

The chain links TRBV4-2 to TRBJ1-1; D is unresolved. Trimming removed 1 base from V and 2 bases from J, with 11 bases in between. Per the germline V gene, CDR1 is LGHNA and CDR2 is YNFKEQ. The CDR3 is made up of 15 amino acids. The CDR3 here is CASSQVGASNTEAFF. The CDR3 DNA is TGTGCCAGCAGCCAAGTGGGCGCCTCAAACACTGAAGCTTTCTTT.

The chain links TRBV20-1 to TRBJ2-1; 10 positions agree with TRBD2. The length of the CDR3 is 17 residues. Per the germline V gene, CDR1 is DFQATT and CDR2 is SNEGSKA (reference sequence). J was trimmed by 4 bases and V by 1 base; bases with no gene match: 10. The CDR3 DNA reads TGCAGTGCTAGAGGTCAGCTAGCGGGGGTTGTATACAATGAGCAGTTCTTC. Translation: CSARGQLAGVVYNEQFF.

The chain combines TRBV30 with TRBJ2-6; tentative D call: TRBD1 (5 bases). Looked up from germline, CDR1 is GTSNPN and CDR2 is SVGIG (reference sequence). The V gene lost 5 bases and the J gene lost 0 bases, with 11 bases spanning the gap. CDR3 size: 15 residues. CDR3 amino acids: CAWEQDRSGANVLTF. CDR3 coding DNA: TGTGCCTGGGAACAGGACCGCTCTGGGGCCAACGTCCTGACTTTC.